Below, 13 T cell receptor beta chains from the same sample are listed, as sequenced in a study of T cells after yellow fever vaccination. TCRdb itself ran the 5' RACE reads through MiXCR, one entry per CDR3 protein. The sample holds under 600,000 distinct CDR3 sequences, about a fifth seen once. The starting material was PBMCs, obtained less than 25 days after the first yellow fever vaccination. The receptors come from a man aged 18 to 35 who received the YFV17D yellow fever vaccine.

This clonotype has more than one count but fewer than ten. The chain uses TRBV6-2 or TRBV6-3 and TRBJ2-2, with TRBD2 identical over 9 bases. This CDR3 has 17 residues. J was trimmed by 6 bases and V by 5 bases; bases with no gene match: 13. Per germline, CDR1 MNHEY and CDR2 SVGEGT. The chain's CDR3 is CASSHIAAGGKAGELFF. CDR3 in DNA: TGTGCCAGCAGTCACATCGCCGCGGGGGGGAAGGCCGGGGAGCTGTTTTTT.

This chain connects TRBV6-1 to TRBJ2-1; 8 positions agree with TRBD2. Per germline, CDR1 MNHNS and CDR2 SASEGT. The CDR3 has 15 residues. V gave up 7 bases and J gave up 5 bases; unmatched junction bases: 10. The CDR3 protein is CASTDVGGGNNEQFF. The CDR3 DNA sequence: TGTGCCAGCACCGACGTCGGGGGGGGTAACAATGAGCAGTTCTTC.

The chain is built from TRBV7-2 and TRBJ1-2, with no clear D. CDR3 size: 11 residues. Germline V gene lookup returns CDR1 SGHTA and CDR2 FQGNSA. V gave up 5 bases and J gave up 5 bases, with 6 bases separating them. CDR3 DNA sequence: TGTGCCAGCAGCGCACAATATGGCTACACCTTC. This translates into CASSAQYGYTF.

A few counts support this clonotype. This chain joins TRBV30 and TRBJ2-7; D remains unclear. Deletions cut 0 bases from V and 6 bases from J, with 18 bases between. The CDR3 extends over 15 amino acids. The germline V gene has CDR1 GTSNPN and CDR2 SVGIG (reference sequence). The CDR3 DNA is TGTGCCTGGAGTGTAAGGTCTAATCCAGCCACCGAGCAGTACTTC. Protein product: CAWSVRSNPATEQYF.

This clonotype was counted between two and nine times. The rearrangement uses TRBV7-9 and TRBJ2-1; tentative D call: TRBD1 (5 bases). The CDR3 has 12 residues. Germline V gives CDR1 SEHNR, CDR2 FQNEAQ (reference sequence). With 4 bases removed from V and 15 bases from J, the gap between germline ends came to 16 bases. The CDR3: CASSSDSRWPFF. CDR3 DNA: TGTGCCAGCAGCTCCGACAGTCGGTGGCCGTTCTTC.

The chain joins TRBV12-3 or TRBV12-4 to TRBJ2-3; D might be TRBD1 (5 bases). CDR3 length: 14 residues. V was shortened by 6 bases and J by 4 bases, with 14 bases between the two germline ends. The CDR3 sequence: CASRAGLRADTQYF. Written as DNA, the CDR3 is TGTGCCAGCAGGGCAGGGTTAAGGGCAGATACGCAGTATTTT.

For the CDR3, the DNA is TGTGCCAGCAGTCAGCAGGGGGGGATAAGCACAGATACGCAGTATTTT. Protein sequence: CASSQQGGISTDTQYF. The gene calls are TRBV12-3 or TRBV12-4 and TRBJ2-3; D assignment may be TRBD1 or TRBD2 (7 bases each). The V end lost 5 bases, the J end lost 0 bases, and 15 bases lay between the germline ends. The CDR3 has 16 residues.

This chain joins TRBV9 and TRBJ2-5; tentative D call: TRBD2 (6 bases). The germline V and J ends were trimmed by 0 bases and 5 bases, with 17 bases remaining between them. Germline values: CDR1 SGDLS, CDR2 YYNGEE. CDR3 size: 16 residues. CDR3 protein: CASSVGAGPPVETQYF. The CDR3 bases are TGTGCCAGCAGCGTAGGTGCGGGACCCCCGGTGGAGACCCAGTACTTC.

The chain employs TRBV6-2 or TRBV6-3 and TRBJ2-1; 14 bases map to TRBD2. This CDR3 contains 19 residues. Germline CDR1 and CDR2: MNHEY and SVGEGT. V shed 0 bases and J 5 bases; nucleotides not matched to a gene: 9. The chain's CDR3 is CASSYSVTSGGAINNEQFF. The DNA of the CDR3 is TGTGCCAGCAGTTACTCAGTGACTAGCGGGGGGGCCATTAACAATGAGCAGTTCTTC.

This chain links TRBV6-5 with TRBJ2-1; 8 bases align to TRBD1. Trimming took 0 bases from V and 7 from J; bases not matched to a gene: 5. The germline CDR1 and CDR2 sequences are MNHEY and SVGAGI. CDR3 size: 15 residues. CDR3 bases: TGTGCCAGCAGTTACTCACGGACAGGGTGGAATGAGCAGTTCTTC. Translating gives CASSYSRTGWNEQFF.

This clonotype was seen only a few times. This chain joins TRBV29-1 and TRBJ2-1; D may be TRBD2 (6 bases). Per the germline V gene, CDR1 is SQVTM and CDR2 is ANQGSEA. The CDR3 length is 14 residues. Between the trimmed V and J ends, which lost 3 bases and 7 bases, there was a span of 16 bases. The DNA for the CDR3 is TGCAGCGTTGATTTGGGCGGGGCCAGGAATGAGCAGTTCTTC. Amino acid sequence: CSVDLGGARNEQFF.

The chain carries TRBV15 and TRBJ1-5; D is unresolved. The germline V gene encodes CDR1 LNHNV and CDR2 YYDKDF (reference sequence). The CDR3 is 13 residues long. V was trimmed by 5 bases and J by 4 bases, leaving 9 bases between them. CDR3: CATSPHLNQPQHF. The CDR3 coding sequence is TGTGCCACCAGCCCGCATTTAAATCAGCCCCAGCATTTT.

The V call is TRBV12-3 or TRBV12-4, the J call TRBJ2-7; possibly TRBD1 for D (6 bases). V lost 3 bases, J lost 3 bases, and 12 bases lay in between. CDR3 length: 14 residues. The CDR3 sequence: CASSFLDSLYEQYF. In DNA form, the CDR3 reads TGTGCCAGCAGTTTCTTGGACAGCCTCTACGAGCAGTACTTC.